This passage covers 16 T cell receptor beta chains from one sample sequenced in a study of cytotoxic CD8 clonotypes in ibrutinib-treated CLL. Libraries were prepared by immunoSEQ multiplex PCR; TCRdb keeps only in-frame clonotypes and omits some of them. This table holds tens of thousands of clones, approximately 71% found once. The sequencing used PBMCs, collected after 12 months of ibrutinib treatment. The origin of the receptors is a human donor with chronic lymphocytic leukemia.

This clone was observed a handful of times. The CDR3 loop reads CASSATSGSHYEQYF. CDR3 bases: TGTGCCAGCAGCGCGACTAGCGGATCCCACTACGAGCAGTACTTC. The chain combines TRBV9 with TRBJ2-7; 9 bases are a match to TRBD2. With 3 bases clipped from V and 3 bases from J, the junction kept 7 bases outside the gene matches. CDR3 length equals 15 residues. The germline V gene encodes CDR1 SGDLS and CDR2 YYNGEE.

The chain employs TRBV5-1 and TRBJ2-2; D gene unclear. V was shortened by 4 bases and J by 0 bases, with 7 bases between the two germline ends. Germline V gene data show CDR1 as SGHRS and CDR2 as YFSETQ. This CDR3 spans 14 amino acids. The CDR3 DNA reads as TGCGCCAGCAGCCCCACGGCGAACACCGGGGAGCTGTTTTTT. Amino acids: CASSPTANTGELFF.

The chain joins TRBV5-1 to TRBJ2-1; the D is unclear. Germline loops: CDR1 SGHRS, CDR2 YFSETQ. Trimming took 2 bases from V and 2 from J, leaving 8 bases between them. This CDR3 is built from 14 residues. The CDR3 spells CASSLADAYNEQFF. As DNA, the CDR3 is TGCGCCAGCAGCTTAGCAGACGCCTACAATGAGCAGTTCTTC.

The chain carries TRBV5-8 and TRBJ2-5; tentatively, D is TRBD1 (6 bases). V shed 1 base and J shed 1 base, with 17 bases lying between them. CDR1 SGHTS and CDR2 YDEGEE come from the germline V gene. The CDR3 runs to 17 residues. CDR3 loop: CASSLLGTNDAQETQYF. CDR3 nucleotides: TGTGCCAGCAGCTTGTTGGGGACAAACGACGCCCAAGAGACCCAGTACTTC.

This clone is labeled medium-sized. The rearrangement uses TRBV2 and TRBJ2-1; 7 bases map to TRBD1. V dropped 7 bases and J dropped 7; count of bases not matched to a gene: 13. Germline V lookup: CDR1 SNHLY, CDR2 FYNNEI. CDR3 size: 15 residues. CDR3 coding DNA: TGTGCCAGCATGGGTGAGGGGACAGTATGGAATGAGCAGTTCTTC. It encodes CASMGEGTVWNEQFF.

This rearrangement joins TRBV19 to TRBJ2-7; the D gene is possibly TRBD2 (5 bases). Between the trimmed V and J ends, which lost 8 bases and 3 bases, there was a span of 11 bases. CDR3 length: 12 amino acids. CDR1 is LNHDA and CDR2 is SQIVND in the germline V gene (reference sequence). The CDR3, as DNA: TGTGCCAGTCGAGGGAGCTACTACGAGCAGTACTTC. Residues: CASRGSYYEQYF. The variable domain in full, with the rest retrieved from reference TRBV19 and TRBJ2-7, is DGGITQSPKYLFRKEGQNVTLSCEQNLNHDAMYWYRQDPGQGLRLIYYSQIVNDFQKGDIAEGYSVSREKKESFPLTVTSAQKNPTAFYLCASRGSYYEQYFGPGTRLTVT.

This clone was counted only a few times. The genes are TRBV7-8 and TRBJ2-7; D not certain. CDR3 length: 14 residues. The germline gives CDR1 SGHVS, CDR2 FQNEAQ. The V end was cut by 4 bases, the J end by 2 bases, with 12 bases between. The CDR3 nucleotides read TGTGCCAGCAGCTCGGTTGGTCCCCCCTACGAGCAGTACTTC. Its translation: CASSSVGPPYEQYF.

The chain links TRBV4-1 to TRBJ2-3; 7 positions match TRBD2. The V gene's germline CDR1 is MGHRA and CDR2 YSYEKL. The CDR3 totals 15 residues. The J segment lost 2 bases and the V segment lost 4 bases, leaving 6 bases of the junction unmatched. CDR3 sequence: CASSPRLAPTDTQYF. The CDR3 bases are TGCGCCAGCAGCCCCCGACTAGCCCCCACAGATACGCAGTATTTT.

This chain joins TRBV15 and TRBJ2-1, with unresolved D. The ends were cut back, 3 bases at V and 6 bases at J, with 9 bases in the middle. CDR1 LNHNV and CDR2 YYDKDF come from the germline V gene (reference sequence). The length of the CDR3 is 13 residues. This CDR3 is CATSSNYLNEQFF. CDR3 DNA sequence: TGTGCCACCAGCAGTAATTACCTCAATGAGCAGTTCTTC. The variable domain in full, completed from reference TRBV15 and TRBJ2-1, reads DAMVIQNPRYQVTQFGKPVTLSCSQTLNHNVMYWYQQKSSQAPKLLFHYYDKDFNNEADTPDNFQSRRPNTSFCFLDIRSPGLGDTAMYLCATSSNYLNEQFFGPGTRLTVL.

The CDR3 DNA reads as TGCAGCGTTGTTGGGACAGGGGGCTCTTACAATGAGCAGTTCTTC. Translation: CSVVGTGGSYNEQFF. V and J are TRBV29-1 and TRBJ2-1; 12 bases match TRBD1. In germline, CDR1 is SQVTM, CDR2 ANQGSEA. CDR3 length: 15 residues. V lost 4 bases and J lost 4; bases outside the gene matches: 5.

V and J are TRBV28 and TRBJ2-1; D possibly corresponds to TRBD1 (5 bases). Germline assignment: CDR1 MDHEN and CDR2 SYDVKM. This CDR3 has 12 residues. The V gene lost 5 bases and the J gene lost 4 bases, with 6 bases spanning the gap. This CDR3 is CASSRQYNEQFF. The DNA for the CDR3 is TGTGCCAGCAGTCGACAGTACAATGAGCAGTTCTTC.

The chain uses TRBV6-5 and TRBJ2-4; D remains ambiguous. The germline V gene has CDR1 MNHEY and CDR2 SVGAGI. Trimming removed 5 bases at V and 11 bases at J, with 7 bases between. The CDR3 is 10 residues long. The CDR3 DNA reads TGTGCCAGCAGTCCTCCGTTTCAGTACTTC. The encoded protein is CASSPPFQYF.

V and J are TRBV7-3 and TRBJ2-7; 12 nucleotides line up with TRBD2. This CDR3 spans 15 amino acids. The V segment lost 2 bases and the J segment 7 bases; nucleotides outside the gene matches: 6. Germline CDR1 reads SGHTA; CDR2 reads FQGTGA. Here the CDR3 reads CASSLALAGGGEQYF. Written as DNA, the CDR3 is TGTGCCAGCAGCTTAGCGCTAGCGGGAGGGGGAGAGCAGTACTTC.

V and J are TRBV2 and TRBJ2-7, with D hard to call. There are 12 residues in the CDR3. Germline loops: CDR1 SNHLY, CDR2 FYNNEI. Trimming took 8 bases from V and 5 from J, leaving 13 bases between them. In nucleotides, the CDR3 is TGTGCCAGCGCCAAGCTCTCGGACGAGCAGTACTTC. It specifies CASAKLSDEQYF.

The V gene is TRBV29-1, the J gene TRBJ2-1, with 13 bases that match TRBD2. CDR3 length: 14 amino acids. The J segment lost 9 bases and the V segment lost 1 base, leaving 3 bases of the junction unmatched. The germline gives CDR1 SQVTM, CDR2 ANQGSEA. The CDR3 bases are TGCAGCGTTGAAGGGACTAGCGGGAGTAGTGAGCAGTTCTTC. Its translation is CSVEGTSGSSEQFF.

The chain has TRBV6-1 and TRBJ1-2; no clear D. Trimming took 3 bases from V and 5 from J, leaving 16 bases between them. CDR1 is MNHNS and CDR2 is SASEGT in the germline V gene. This CDR3 is 15 amino acids long. The CDR3 nucleotides are TGTGCCAGCAGTGAGGCAGTAAATCTAGGGTATGGCTACACCTTC. Its protein is CASSEAVNLGYGYTF.